These 20 T cell receptor beta chains originate from one sample sequenced in a study of blood T cells in healthy people across ages. Next came a second PCR, run for about 6 to 11 cycles, which used a sample-barcoded 5' primer along with a J-beta primer mix. Via MiXCR, TCRdb re-called the 5' RACE reads, giving one row per CDR3 protein. This repertoire shows 600,000 or so distinct CDR3 sequences, 25% to 35% found once; its top ten account for roughly 14%. Specimen: blood. These receptors were taken from a woman older than 75 in good health.

A remark on this clonotype: A much larger clone differs from this one at a single base, so this may be a read error. The gene calls are TRBV12-3 or TRBV12-4 and TRBJ2-5, with 10 bases that match TRBD1. There are 13 residues in the CDR3. The V gene end was trimmed by 4 bases and the J gene end by 11 bases; junction bases not matched to a gene: 7. As DNA, the CDR3 is TGTGCCAGCAGTTGGACAGGGGGGGATGAGCAGTACTTC. Its protein product is CASSWTGGDEQYF.

This clonotype was recorded at least ten times. The CDR3 DNA sequence: TGTGCCACCAGTGGTTTAGGCGGGGAGCTGTTTTTT. This sequence encodes CATSGLGGELFF. V is TRBV24-1 and J is TRBJ2-2; no reliable D call. The CDR3 consists of 12 residues. The germline V gene encodes CDR1 KGHDR and CDR2 SFDVKD. V lost 5 bases, J lost 7 bases, and 7 bases lay in between.

The chain recombines TRBV20-1 with TRBJ1-6; D gene ambiguous. V lost 1 base and J lost 8, with 9 bases in between. CDR3 size: 13 residues. The germline gives CDR1 DFQATT, CDR2 SNEGSKA (reference sequence). CDR3 DNA: TGCAGTGCTAGAGCCGGAAGGGATTCACCCCTCCACTTT. Its protein is CSARAGRDSPLHF.

This clonotype was observed a single time. The chain carries TRBV1 and TRBJ2-1; whether TRBD2, the table's D call, matches the DNA was not checked. TRBV1 is a listed pseudogene. The CDR3 has 18 amino acids. The CDR3 sequence: CTSSPTSGGIYSYNEQFF. As DNA, the CDR3 is TGCACCAGCAGCCCGACTAGCGGGGGGATATACTCCTACAATGAGCAGTTCTTC.

In its sample, this clonotype was seen many times. The J gene is TRBJ2-3, the V gene TRBV5-4; D ambiguous. Germline V gene sequence: CDR1 SGHNT, CDR2 YYREEE (reference sequence). V shed 0 bases and J shed 6 bases, with 11 bases lying between them. This CDR3 comprises 14 residues. CDR3 DNA sequence: TGTGCCAGCAGCTTGGCTTTTTCGAAGGATACGCAGTATTTT. Translating gives CASSLAFSKDTQYF.

This clonotype was picked up many times. This chain joins TRBV7-6 and TRBJ2-7; no definite D call. Germline V CDR1 and CDR2: SGHVS, FNYEAQ. Trimming shortened V by 5 bases and J by 4 bases, and 18 bases separated the two germline ends. This CDR3 has 15 residues. The chain's CDR3 is CASSPLSGNLYEQYF. In DNA form, the CDR3 reads TGTGCCAGCAGCCCCCTTAGTGGGAACCTGTACGAGCAGTACTTC.

This clonotype was seen ten or more times. The V call is TRBV5-5, the J call TRBJ1-1, with 7 bases aligning to TRBD1. The CDR3 loop spans 13 amino acids. Germline-derived CDR1 and CDR2 are SGHKS and YYEKEE (reference sequence). Trimming cost V 1 base and J 7 bases; bases outside gene matches: 4. CDR3 in amino acids: CASSLQGGNEAFF. DNA for the CDR3: TGTGCCAGCAGCTTGCAGGGGGGGAATGAAGCTTTCTTT.

This clonotype appeared many times. This chain joins TRBV5-1 and TRBJ2-1; TRBD2 matches 14 bases. The J call may be mistaken, given a closer DNA end match to TRBJ2-7. CDR1 and CDR2 from the germline V gene are SGHRS and YFSETQ. This CDR3 comprises 18 residues. The CDR3: CASSPRLAGGSSYNEQYF. The DNA for the CDR3 is TGCGCCAGCAGCCCCCGACTAGCGGGGGGGAGCTCCTACAATGAGCAGTACTTC.

This clonotype occurred many times. V is TRBV4-3 and J is TRBJ1-2, with D possibly TRBD1 on 6 matching bases. Germline assignment: CDR1 LGHNA and CDR2 YSLEER. This CDR3 is 15 amino acids long. Trimming took off 3 bases at V and 1 base at J, with 12 bases between the two ends. The CDR3 sequence: CASSQMTGLNYGYTF. CDR3 DNA: TGCGCCAGCAGCCAGATGACAGGACTTAACTATGGCTACACCTTC.

This clonotype was counted a few times. With a much larger clone just one base away, this may be a read error. The DNA for the CDR3 is TGCAGTGCTAGGGGACCATCCTACAATGAGCAGTACTTC. It is translated as CSARGPSYNEQYF. The V gene is TRBV20-1, the J gene TRBJ2-1; D is possibly TRBD1 or TRBD2 (5 bases each). Judging by the DNA end, TRBJ2-7 fits better; the J call may be wrong. The CDR3 loop spans 13 amino acids. The germline V gene encodes CDR1 DFQATT and CDR2 SNEGSKA (reference sequence).

On this clonotype: A single base separates this from a much larger clone, so it may be a read error. J is TRBJ1-1 and V is TRBV7-2, with D perhaps matching TRBD1 (5 bases). CDR1 is SGHTA and CDR2 is FQGNSA in the germline V gene. V lost 1 base and J 4 bases, leaving 13 bases between the germline ends. The CDR3 sequence is 15 residues long. Written as DNA, the CDR3 is TGTGCCAGCAGCTTAGTGGGGAAGGGGATCACTGAAGCTTTCTTT. Its protein is CASSLVGKGITEAFF. The entire variable domain, with the rest obtained from reference TRBV7-2 and TRBJ1-1, is as follows: GAGVSQSPSNKVTEKGKDVELRCDPISGHTALYWYRQSLGQGLEFLIYFQGNSAPDKSGLPSDRFSAERTGGSVSTLTIQRTQQEDSAVYLCASSLVGKGITEAFFGQGTRLTVV.

This chain links TRBV9 with TRBJ1-1; D not resolved. The CDR3 sequence is 15 residues long. V was cut by 0 bases and J by 8 bases, with 17 bases left in between. CDR1 SGDLS and CDR2 YYNGEE come from the germline V gene. CDR3 in DNA: TGTGCCAGCAGCGTAGGGATGGGATCGGCTGAGGAAGCTTTCTTT. Amino acid sequence: CASSVGMGSAEEAFF.

This clonotype has more than one count but fewer than ten. A much larger clone lies one base from this, so it may be a read error. The chain uses TRBV25-1 and TRBJ2-7; TRBD2 might be the D (5 bases). CDR1 is MGHDK, CDR2 SYGVNS, per germline. Trimming left V 4 bases short and J 5 bases short, with 15 bases between. This CDR3 region has 14 residues. The CDR3 DNA follows: TGTGCCAGCAGTGGATGGAAGGGTAGCGACGAGCAGTACTTC. Encoded protein: CASSGWKGSDEQYF.

Notes on this clonotype: Since the CDR3 does not end with the conserved phenylalanine or tryptophan, this likely comes from a read error. The rearrangement links TRBV20-1 to TRBJ1-2, with TRBD1 matching 11 bases. The CDR3 length is 15 residues. Losses at the gene ends were 3 bases for V and 6 bases for J; bases not matched to a gene: 9. Germline assignment: CDR1 DFQATT and CDR2 SNEGSKA (reference sequence). This chain's CDR3 is CSARGRTGGSDGYTL. DNA of the CDR3: TGCAGTGCTAGGGGCCGGACAGGGGGCTCTGATGGCTACACCTTA.

For this clonotype: Since a much larger clone is just one base distant, this may be a read error. The chain joins TRBV5-1 to TRBJ2-7; D may be TRBD1 (6 bases). V shed 3 bases and J shed 0 bases, with 13 bases lying between them. Per germline, CDR1 SGHRS and CDR2 YFSETQ. The CDR3 contains 15 residues. CDR3 nucleotide sequence: TGCGCCAGCAGCTACGGGACACCCAACTCCTACGAGCAGTACTTC. Amino acids: CASSYGTPNSYEQYF.

Comment on this clonotype: Since a much larger clone is just one base distant, this may be a read error. The rearrangement links TRBV13 to TRBJ1-4; D is perhaps TRBD1 (5 bases). The germline V gene encodes CDR1 PRHDT and CDR2 FYEKMQ (reference sequence). The length of the CDR3 is 15 residues. V lost 5 bases and J 7 bases, leaving 17 bases between the germline ends. The CDR3 reads CASSAGRGVFEKLFF. The CDR3 region has the DNA TGTGCCAGCAGCGCTGGACGGGGGGTCTTTGAAAAACTGTTTTTT. The complete variable domain, with remaining parts taken from reference TRBV13 and TRBJ1-4, reads AAGVIQSPRHLIKEKRETATLKCYPIPRHDTVYWYQQGPGQDPQFLISFYEKMQSDKGSIPDRFSAQQFSDYHSELNMSSLELGDSALYFCASSAGRGVFEKLFFGSGTQLSVL.

In this sample, this clonotype turned up many times. The rearrangement links TRBV6-6 to TRBJ2-7, with D uncertain. From germline, CDR1 is MNHNY and CDR2 SVGAGI (reference sequence). Between the trimmed V and J ends, which lost 8 bases and 5 bases, there was a span of 13 bases. The CDR3 runs to 12 residues. In nucleotides, the CDR3 is TGTGCCAGCTCTGAACTCCGGGACGAGCAGTACTTC. Protein sequence: CASSELRDEQYF.

V and J are TRBV12-5 and TRBJ1-5; no definite D call. The CDR3 runs to 13 residues. Germline V lookup: CDR1 LGHNT, CDR2 FRNRAP. Trimming left V 5 bases short and J 1 base short, with 6 bases between. CDR3 in DNA: TGTGCTAGTGGTACGATAAGCAATCAGCCCCAGCATTTT. Translation: CASGTISNQPQHF.

Only a few counts were recorded for this clonotype. The chain uses TRBV3-1 and TRBJ1-4; 9 nucleotides line up with TRBD1. J lost 6 bases, V lost 2 bases, and 4 bases had no gene match. From germline, CDR1 is LGHDT and CDR2 YNNKEL (reference sequence). This CDR3 is 15 amino acids long. The CDR3 region is CASSQRGTGYEKLFF. The CDR3 DNA sequence: TGTGCCAGCAGCCAACGGGGGACAGGGTATGAAAAACTGTTTTTT.

Ten or more counts support this clonotype. This sequence joins TRBV5-1 and TRBJ2-3; D could derive from TRBD1 or TRBD2 (6 bases each). Trimming shortened V by 3 bases and J by 1 base, and 12 bases separated the two germline ends. This CDR3 comprises 15 residues. The V gene's germline CDR1 is SGHRS and CDR2 YFSETQ. CDR3 DNA: TGCGCCAGCAGCTCCTGGGGGGCGGGCACAGATACGCAGTATTTT. Translating it yields CASSSWGAGTDTQYF.